These T cell receptor beta chains were read from a single sample in a study of Ad26.COV2.S vaccination and SARS-CoV-2 variants. Some clones are missing from TCRdb's copy, which holds only in-frame ones; the method was immunoSEQ multiplex PCR. The sample includes about 400,000 clones, approximately 90% of them seen just once. The material was peripheral blood, obtained in a trial of Ad26.COV2.S vaccine versus placebo. The receptors derive from a person aged 18-65 years who received the Ad26.COV2.S COVID-19 vaccine or a placebo. Each CDR3 is given with its conserved first and last residue. The D gene is left open where the match is weak. Not all rows give a size; the values are once, few, many and, for expanded clones, a class.

V	D	length	size	J	CDR3	DNA
TRBV19	.	16	.	TRBJ1-5	CASSIAWRGRNQPQHF	TGTGCCAGTAGTATAGCATGGAGGGGAAGGAATCAGCCCCAGCATTTT
TRBV5-6	.	15	.	TRBJ1-1	CASSFATGLNTEAFF	TGTGCCAGCAGCTTCGCTACAGGGCTGAACACTGAAGCTTTCTTT
TRBV6-5	.	15	.	TRBJ2-4	CASSRGYGAKNIQYF	TGTGCCAGCAGCCGCGGGTATGGAGCCAAAAACATTCAGTACTTC
TRBV10-3	.	13	.	TRBJ1-1	CAISPDGNTEAFF	TGTGCCATCAGCCCGGACGGGAACACTGAAGCTTTCTTT
TRBV4-3	.	15	.	TRBJ1-4	CASSPQPTGWEKLFF	TGCGCCAGCAGCCCCCAGCCGACAGGTTGGGAAAAACTGTTTTTT
TRBV27	.	14	.	TRBJ2-1	CASSSYPTYNEQFF	TGTGCCAGCAGTTCTTATCCGACCTACAATGAGCAGTTCTTC
TRBV18	.	17	.	TRBJ2-6	CASSPRAGDTGANVLTF	TGTGCCAGCTCACCACGGGCAGGGGACACCGGGGCCAACGTCCTGACTTTC
TRBV5-1	.	15	.	TRBJ2-1	CASSFRDPLYNEQFF	TGCGCCAGCAGCTTTCGGGACCCCCTTTACAATGAGCAGTTCTTC
TRBV6-5	.	15	.	TRBJ1-1	CASSYSDSVNTEAFF	TGTGCCAGCAGTTACTCGGACAGCGTGAACACTGAAGCTTTCTTT
TRBV18	.	14	.	TRBJ2-5	CASSPNRGQETQYF	TGTGCCAGCTCACCAAATCGGGGACAAGAGACCCAGTACTTC
TRBV6-5	.	13	.	TRBJ1-2	CASSLTVSYGYTF	TGTGCCAGCAGCCTGACAGTGTCCTATGGCTACACCTTC
TRBV30	.	17	once	TRBJ2-6	CAWTGLTGLSGANVLTF	TGTGCCTGGACCGGACTGACGGGCCTCTCTGGGGCCAACGTCCTGACTTTC
TRBV27	.	13	.	TRBJ2-2	CASRDSNTGELFF	TGTGCCAGCAGGGACAGCAACACCGGGGAGCTGTTTTTT
TRBV4-3	.	13	.	TRBJ2-7	CASSQDLYYEQYF	TGCGCCAGCAGCCAAGATCTCTACTACGAGCAGTACTTC
TRBV5-8	TRBD1	14	once	TRBJ1-1	CASSSRARGNEAFF	TGTGCCAGCAGCTCACGGGCCAGGGGGAATGAAGCTTTCTTT
TRBV18	.	15	.	TRBJ2-7	CASSSSGAKSYEQYF	TGTGCCAGCTCATCATCGGGGGCGAAAAGCTACGAGCAGTACTTC
TRBV6-5	.	15	.	TRBJ1-1	CASSYSQSVNTEAFF	TGTGCCAGCAGTTACTCGCAGAGCGTGAACACTGAAGCTTTCTTT
TRBV30	.	13	.	TRBJ2-6	CAWRGGSADVLTF	TGTGCCTGGAGGGGGGGCAGCGCGGACGTCCTGACTTTC
TRBV19	.	12	few	TRBJ1-2	CASRGLGYGYTF	TGTGCCAGTAGGGGGCTTGGCTATGGCTACACCTTC
TRBV7-3	TRBD2	13	.	TRBJ2-7	CASSPGRGDEQYF	TGTGCCAGCAGCCCGGGGAGGGGCGACGAGCAGTACTTC
TRBV6-2/TRBV6-3	.	17	.	TRBJ2-2	CASSYSGGAANTGELFF	TGTGCCAGCAGTTACTCGGGTGGAGCAGCCAACACCGGGGAGCTGTTTTTT
TRBV5-1	.	16	.	TRBJ2-1	CASSFGPRSSYNEQFF	TGCGCCAGCAGCTTCGGACCCCGGAGCTCCTACAATGAGCAGTTCTTC
TRBV30	.	14	.	TRBJ1-5	CAWALDSRDQPQHF	TGTGCCTGGGCCCTTGACAGTCGGGATCAGCCCCAGCATTTT
TRBV30	TRBD1	13	.	TRBJ1-2	CAWGPRGIAGYTF	TGTGCCTGGGGCCCCAGGGGGATCGCTGGCTACACCTTC
TRBV5-4	.	14	.	TRBJ1-1	CASSIAGWDTEAFF	TGTGCCAGCAGCATCGCAGGGTGGGACACTGAAGCTTTCTTT
TRBV7-3	.	17	.	TRBJ2-6	CASSHRDPGSGANVLTF	TGTGCCAGCAGCCACCGGGACCCCGGGTCTGGGGCCAACGTCCTGACTTTC
TRBV10-3	TRBD1	14	once	TRBJ1-3	CAINPGQGENTIYF	TGTGCCATCAATCCGGGACAGGGGGAAAACACCATATATTTT
TRBV20-1	TRBD2	14	.	TRBJ2-7	CSASSSGVRREQYF	TGCAGTGCTAGTTCCAGCGGGGTGCGTCGTGAGCAGTACTTC
TRBV7-2	.	16	once	TRBJ1-6	CASSNWGSRYNSPLHF	TGTGCCAGCAGTAATTGGGGCAGCCGATATAATTCACCCCTCCACTTT
TRBV2	.	15	.	TRBJ2-3	CASSQDRFSTDTQYF	TGTGCCAGCAGCCAAGACAGGTTTAGCACAGATACGCAGTATTTT
TRBV3-1/TRBV3-2	TRBD1	15	.	TRBJ1-2	CASSPGPGQGRGYTF	TGTGCCAGCAGCCCCGGCCCGGGACAGGGTAGAGGCTACACCTTC
TRBV5-1	TRBD1	14	.	TRBJ1-1	CASSLETGRTEAFF	TGCGCCAGCAGCCTAGAGACAGGGAGGACTGAAGCTTTCTTT
TRBV25-1	.	14	.	TRBJ1-1	CASSARGGATEAFF	TGTGCCAGCAGTGCCAGGGGAGGCGCCACTGAAGCTTTCTTT
TRBV12-3/TRBV12-4	.	12	.	TRBJ1-2	CASSFLTNGYTF	TGTGCCAGCAGTTTTTTGACAAATGGCTACACCTTC
TRBV5-6	.	15	.	TRBJ2-3	CASSYGPPSTDTQYF	TGTGCCAGCAGCTATGGCCCTCCTAGCACAGATACGCAGTATTTT
TRBV19	TRBD1	17	.	TRBJ1-5	CASSRTGGLSAGQPQHF	TGTGCCAGTAGTAGGACAGGGGGGTTATCGGCAGGCCAGCCCCAGCATTTT
TRBV14	.	16	.	TRBJ2-1	CASSQEKGPPLNEQFF	TGTGCCAGCAGCCAAGAGAAGGGACCCCCACTTAATGAGCAGTTCTTC
TRBV6-1	TRBD1	16	.	TRBJ1-5	CASSAEGTASNQPQHF	TGTGCCAGCAGTGCGGAAGGGACAGCTAGCAATCAGCCCCAGCATTTT
TRBV2	.	15	.	TRBJ2-7	CASSLESTIAYEQYF	TGTGCCAGCAGTCTAGAGAGTACTATAGCCTACGAGCAGTACTTC
TRBV6-1	TRBD2	15	few	TRBJ2-7	CASSEEGGGAYEQYF	TGTGCCAGCAGTGAAGAGGGCGGGGGGGCCTACGAGCAGTACTTC
TRBV7-9	TRBD1	17	.	TRBJ1-1	CASSRVGSTGGWTEAFF	TGTGCCAGCAGCAGGGTTGGTTCGACAGGGGGTTGGACTGAAGCTTTCTTT
TRBV24-1	.	16	.	TRBJ1-3	CATSDLEGFSGNTIYF	TGTGCCACCAGTGATTTGGAGGGATTCTCTGGAAACACCATATATTTT
TRBV9	.	15	.	TRBJ2-7	CASSFRGAPDSEQYF	TGTGCCAGCAGCTTCAGGGGAGCCCCAGACTCCGAGCAGTACTTT
TRBV6-2/TRBV6-3	.	14	.	TRBJ2-2	CASSYARDAGELFF	TGTGCCAGCAGTTACGCCAGGGATGCCGGGGAGCTGTTTTTT